The sequence of this T cell receptor (beta chain) was determined in a study of cytomegalovirus exposure and HLA in healthy donors. As for the study in general: Earlier results showed almost 120 million unique TCR beta sequences derived from around 170 million T cells. Study findings and constraints: Earlier results showed most TCR beta V segments being productive about 90% or about 30% of the time.

It was with 60 Vbeta and 13 Jbeta primers that the PCR ran. Method: immunoSEQ multiplex PCR; TCRdb's copy keeps in-frame clones and lacks some. The table has fewer than 250,000 clones, roughly 74% seen once; the top ten hold roughly 14%. Turning to this clone: Its antigen remains unidentified.

Germline V gene lookup returns CDR1 SEHNR and CDR2 FQNEAQ (reference sequence). This CDR3 is built from 15 residues. Trimming removed 5 bases at V and 11 bases at J, with 22 bases between. The rearrangement joins TRBV7-9 to TRBJ1-5; D remains ambiguous. The sequencing sample was made of PBMCs. This clonotype was sampled from a woman in her thirties in good health and CMV-seropositive. The CDR3 loop reads CASSEGPGSKVSQHF. As DNA, the CDR3 is TGTGCCAGCAGCGAGGGCCCAGGATCTAAGGTCTCCCAGCATTTT.